This is a list of T cell receptor beta chains from one sample in a study of blood T cell repertoires in COVID-19. Generated by immunoSEQ multiplex PCR, the TCRdb table keeps only in-frame clones and is missing some. The profile covers some 460,000 clones, with approximately 86% appearing a single time and about 0.75% taken by the ten largest. The sample comprised PBMCs or T cells enriched from blood (not recorded which). Receptors were obtained from a young woman who had recovered from COVID-19. CDR3s include the opening cysteine and the closing phenylalanine or tryptophan. The D gene is left open where the match is weak. Some rows have no size entry. The others give once, few or many, or a class for an expanded clone.

. TRBJ1-2 . TRBV30 CAWSVLRVANYGYTF TGTGCCTGGAGTGTACTCAGGGTAGCTAACTATGGCTACACCTTC
. TRBJ2-1 few TRBV5-4 CASSPGQVEQFF TGTGCCAGCAGCCCGGGTCAAGTTGAGCAGTTCTTC
TRBD2 TRBJ2-3 . TRBV2 CASSSRTSGTDTQYF TGTGCCAGCAGTTCCCGGACTAGCGGCACAGATACGCAGTATTTT
TRBD1 TRBJ1-3 . TRBV30 CAWSVSRTGRPGGNTIYF TGTGCCTGGAGTGTAAGTAGGACAGGGAGACCGGGAGGAAACACCATATATTTT
. TRBJ2-5 . TRBV5-4 CASLKGETQYF TGTGCCAGCCTGAAGGGGGAGACCCAGTACTTC
. TRBJ2-1 . TRBV6-5 CASSPGLRNEQFF TGTGCCAGCAGTCCTGGACTGCGCAATGAGCAGTTCTTC
. TRBJ1-4 . TRBV7-9 CASSFSNEKLFF TGTGCCAGCAGCTTTTCAAATGAAAAACTGTTTTTT
. TRBJ1-1 . TRBV2 CASSPKEGGTEAFF TGTGCCAGCAGTCCAAAAGAAGGGGGAACTGAAGCTTTCTTT
. TRBJ1-3 . TRBV7-2 CASSATTGSSGNTIYF TGTGCCAGCAGCGCAACCACAGGGTCCTCTGGAAACACCATATATTTT
. TRBJ2-5 . TRBV9 CASSVAPQAETQYF TGTGCCAGCAGCGTAGCCCCTCAAGCGGAGACCCAGTACTTC
. TRBJ2-7 . TRBV7-8 CASSPRGPYEQYF TGTGCCAGCAGCCCCAGGGGCCCCTACGAGCAGTACTTC
. TRBJ2-5 few TRBV6-2/TRBV6-3 CASSNLKQQQETQYF TGTGCCAGCAGTAACCTGAAACAGCAACAAGAGACCCAGTACTTC
TRBD1 TRBJ2-7 . TRBV30 CAWSPGTASYEQYF TGTGCCTGGAGTCCCGGGACAGCTTCCTACGAGCAGTACTTC
. TRBJ2-7 . TRBV27 CASSLSGLLTYEQYF TGTGCCAGCAGTTTATCGGGCTTATTAACCTACGAGCAGTACTTC
TRBD1 TRBJ1-2 few TRBV5-5 CASSLGREGALSLKDYGYTF TGTGCCAGCAGCTTGGGTCGGGAGGGGGCTTTGTCGCTTAAAGACTATGGCTACACCTTC
. TRBJ2-5 . TRBV5-1 CASSLIGERELQETQYF TGCGCCAGCAGCTTGATAGGAGAACGGGAACTGCAAGAGACCCAGTACTTC